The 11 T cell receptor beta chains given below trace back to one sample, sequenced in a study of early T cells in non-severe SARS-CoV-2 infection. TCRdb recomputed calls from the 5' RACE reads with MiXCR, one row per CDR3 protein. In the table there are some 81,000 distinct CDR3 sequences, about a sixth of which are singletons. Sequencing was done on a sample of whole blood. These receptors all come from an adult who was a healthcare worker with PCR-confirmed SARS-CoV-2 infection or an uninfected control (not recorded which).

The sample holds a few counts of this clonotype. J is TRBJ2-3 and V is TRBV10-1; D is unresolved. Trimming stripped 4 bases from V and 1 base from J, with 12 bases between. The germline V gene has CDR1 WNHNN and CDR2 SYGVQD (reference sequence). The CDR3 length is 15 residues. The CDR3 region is CASSGAGERTDTQYF. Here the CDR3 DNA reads TGCGCCAGCAGTGGAGCCGGTGAGCGCACAGATACGCAGTATTTT.

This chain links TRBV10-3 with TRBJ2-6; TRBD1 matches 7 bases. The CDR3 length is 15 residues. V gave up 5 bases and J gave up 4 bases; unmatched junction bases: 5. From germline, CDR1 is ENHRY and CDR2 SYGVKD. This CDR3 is CAISFDRDGANVLTF. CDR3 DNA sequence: TGTGCCATCAGTTTCGACAGGGACGGGGCCAACGTCCTGACTTTC.

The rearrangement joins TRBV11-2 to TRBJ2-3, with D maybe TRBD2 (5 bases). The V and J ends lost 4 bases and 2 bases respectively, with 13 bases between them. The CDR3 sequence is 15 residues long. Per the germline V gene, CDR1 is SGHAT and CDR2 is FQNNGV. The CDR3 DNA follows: TGTGCCAGCAGCTCTCGCCGGGGAAACACAGATACGCAGTATTTT. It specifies CASSSRRGNTDTQYF.

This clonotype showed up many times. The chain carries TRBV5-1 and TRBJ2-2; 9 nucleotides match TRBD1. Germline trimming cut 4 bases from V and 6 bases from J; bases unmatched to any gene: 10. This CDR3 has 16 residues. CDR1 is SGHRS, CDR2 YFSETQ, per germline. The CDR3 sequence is CASSARGTGLAGELFF. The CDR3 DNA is TGCGCCAGCAGCGCACGGGGGACAGGGCTCGCCGGGGAGCTGTTTTTT.

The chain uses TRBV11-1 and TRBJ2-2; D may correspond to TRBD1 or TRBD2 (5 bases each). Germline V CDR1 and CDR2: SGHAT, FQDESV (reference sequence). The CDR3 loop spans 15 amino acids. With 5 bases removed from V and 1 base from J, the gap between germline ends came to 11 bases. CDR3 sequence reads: CASSLRGENTGELFF. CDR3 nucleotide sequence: TGTGCCAGCAGCCTCCGGGGCGAGAACACCGGGGAGCTGTTTTTT.

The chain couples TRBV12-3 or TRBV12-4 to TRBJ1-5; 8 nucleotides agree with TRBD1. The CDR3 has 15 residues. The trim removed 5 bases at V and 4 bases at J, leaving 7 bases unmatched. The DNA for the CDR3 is TGTGCCAGCAGTCCTGCCAGGACAGGGAATCAGCCCCAGCATTTT. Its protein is CASSPARTGNQPQHF.

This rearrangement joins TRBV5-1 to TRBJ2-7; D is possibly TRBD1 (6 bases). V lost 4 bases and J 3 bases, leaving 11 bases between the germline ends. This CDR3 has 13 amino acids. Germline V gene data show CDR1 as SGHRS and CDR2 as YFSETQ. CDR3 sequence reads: CASSMEDSYEQYF. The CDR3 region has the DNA TGCGCCAGCAGCATGGAGGACAGCTACGAGCAGTACTTC.

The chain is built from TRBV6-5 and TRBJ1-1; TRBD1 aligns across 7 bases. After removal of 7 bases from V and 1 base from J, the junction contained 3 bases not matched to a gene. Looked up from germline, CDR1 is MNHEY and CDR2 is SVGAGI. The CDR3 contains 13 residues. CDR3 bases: TGTGCCAGCATCAGGACAGGGAACACTGAAGCTTTCTTT. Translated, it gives CASIRTGNTEAFF.

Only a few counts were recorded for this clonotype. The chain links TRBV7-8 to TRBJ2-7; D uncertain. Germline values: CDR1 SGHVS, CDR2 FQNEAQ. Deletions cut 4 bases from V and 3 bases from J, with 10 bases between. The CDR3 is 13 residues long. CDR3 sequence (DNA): TGTGCCAGCAGCTCAAAGGACGTCTACGAGCAGTACTTC. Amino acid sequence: CASSSKDVYEQYF. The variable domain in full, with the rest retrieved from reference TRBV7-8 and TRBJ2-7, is GAGVSQSPRYKVAKRGQDVALRCDPISGHVSLFWYQQALGQGPEFLTYFQNEAQLDKSGLPSDRFFAERPEGSVSTLKIQRTQQEDSAVYLCASSSKDVYEQYFGPGTRLTVT.

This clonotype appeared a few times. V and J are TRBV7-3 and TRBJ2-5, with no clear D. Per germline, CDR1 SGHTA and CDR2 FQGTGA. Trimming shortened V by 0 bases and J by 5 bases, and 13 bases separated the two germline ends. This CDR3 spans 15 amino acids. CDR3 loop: CASSLTPEVGETQYF. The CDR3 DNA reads TGTGCCAGCAGCTTAACACCCGAGGTGGGGGAGACCCAGTACTTC.

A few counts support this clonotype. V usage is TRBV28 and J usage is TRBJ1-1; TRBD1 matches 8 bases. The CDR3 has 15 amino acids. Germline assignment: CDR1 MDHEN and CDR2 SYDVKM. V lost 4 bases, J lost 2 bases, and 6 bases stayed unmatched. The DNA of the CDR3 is TGTGCCAGCAGTTCTGACAGGGGACAAAACACTGAAGCTTTCTTT. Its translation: CASSSDRGQNTEAFF.